One sample yielded the 27 T cell receptor beta chains listed below, sequenced in a study of OX40 agonist ivuxolimab in advanced cancers. Profiling relied on immunoSEQ multiplex PCR, and the TCRdb table lists in-frame clones only, not all of them. This table has around 18,000 clones, 80% to 90% appearing once. Here the sequenced sample was CD4+ or CD8+ T cells sorted from blood, taken in a trial of the OX40 agonist ivuxolimab. All receptors derive from an adult with an advanced solid tumor such as melanoma, head and neck, liver or kidney cancer.

The chain uses TRBV7-2 and TRBJ1-5; D may be TRBD1 (5 bases). CDR1 and CDR2 from the germline V gene are SGHTA and FQGNSA. This CDR3 comprises 16 residues. V was clipped by 1 base and J by 1 base, with 11 bases between them. The CDR3 region has the DNA TGTGCCAGCAGCTTAGGGTGGGGGAAGAGCAATCAGCCCCAGCATTTT. Translated, it gives CASSLGWGKSNQPQHF. Supplemented by reference TRBV7-2 and TRBJ1-5, the full variable domain reads GAGVSQSPSNKVTEKGKDVELRCDPISGHTALYWYRQSLGQGLEFLIYFQGNSAPDKSGLPSDRFSAERTGGSVSTLTIQRTQQEDSAVYLCASSLGWGKSNQPQHFGDGTRLSIL.

This chain connects TRBV11-3 to TRBJ2-3; 8 bases are a match to TRBD2. In germline, CDR1 is SGHNT, CDR2 YENEEA. Losses at the gene ends were 0 bases for V and 0 bases for J; bases not matched to a gene: 14. The CDR3 is 20 residues long. In DNA form, the CDR3 reads TGTGCCAGCAGCTTAGACCCCCCCTTGGCTAGCGGGCTTAGCACAGATACGCAGTATTTT. Its protein product is CASSLDPPLASGLSTDTQYF.

The chain is built from TRBV7-8 and TRBJ2-5, with D perhaps TRBD2 (6 bases). The J call may not be correct, given that the DNA end is closer to TRBJ2-7. CDR3 length: 13 amino acids. The germline CDR1 and CDR2 sequences are SGHVS and FQNEAQ. The CDR3 sequence is CASSQGRSDEQYF. The DNA for the CDR3 is TGTGCCAGCAGCCAAGGGAGGAGCGACGAGCAGTACTTC.

This chain links TRBV9 with TRBJ2-7, with 10 bases aligning to TRBD2. CDR1 SGDLS and CDR2 YYNGEE come from the germline V gene. The CDR3 has 18 amino acids. V was clipped by 0 bases and J by 2 bases; unmatched bases: 11. This CDR3 is CASSVGDISGRKAYEQYF. CDR3 coding DNA: TGTGCCAGCAGCGTAGGGGATATTAGCGGGAGGAAGGCCTACGAGCAGTACTTC.

The chain recombines TRBV28 with TRBJ1-2, with D uncertain. V lost 5 bases, J lost 1 base, and 11 bases lay in between. This CDR3 comprises 14 residues. Germline V gene data show CDR1 as MDHEN and CDR2 as SYDVKM. The CDR3 reads CASSRRENNYGYTF. The DNA of the CDR3 is TGTGCCAGCAGTAGGAGGGAGAATAACTATGGCTACACCTTC.

The chain has TRBV27 and TRBJ2-7; TRBD1 matches 9 bases. The CDR3 sequence is 14 residues long. Germline V gene lookup returns CDR1 MNHEY and CDR2 SMNVEV (reference sequence). The V segment lost 10 bases and the J segment 5 bases; nucleotides outside the gene matches: 12. The CDR3 DNA sequence: TGTGCCACCGTCGCCGGGACAGGGATCGACGAGCAGTACTTC. This encodes CATVAGTGIDEQYF.

The chain has TRBV28 and TRBJ1-5, with D uncertain. This CDR3 comprises 13 residues. Germline V lookup: CDR1 MDHEN, CDR2 SYDVKM. Deletions cut 7 bases from V and 1 base from J, with 8 bases between. The CDR3 region is CASKRGSNQPQHF. As DNA, the CDR3 is TGTGCCAGCAAAAGAGGCAGCAATCAGCCCCAGCATTTT.

CDR3 in amino acids: CASRPSGRALETQYF. The CDR3 DNA is TGTGCCAGCAGGCCTAGCGGGAGGGCCCTGGAGACCCAGTACTTC. The chain combines TRBV27 with TRBJ2-5; 12 bases align to TRBD2. The CDR3 is made up of 15 amino acids. The V segment lost 6 bases and the J segment 5 bases; nucleotides outside the gene matches: 7. CDR1 and CDR2 from the germline V gene are MNHEY and SMNVEV (reference sequence).

There are a few counts of this clone. This sequence joins TRBV4-3 and TRBJ2-7, with 11 bases that match TRBD2. This CDR3 is built from 18 residues. Germline CDR1 LGHNA, CDR2 YSLEER. Trimming took 0 bases from V and 3 from J; bases not matched to a gene: 10. This CDR3 is CASSQDRGASGRFYEQYF. CDR3 coding DNA: TGCGCCAGCAGCCAAGATCGGGGGGCTAGCGGGAGGTTCTACGAGCAGTACTTC.

V is TRBV7-2 and J is TRBJ2-6, with D unresolved. The V end lost 2 bases, the J end lost 0 bases, and 5 bases lay between the germline ends. This CDR3 spans 15 amino acids. The germline CDR1 and CDR2 sequences are SGHTA and FQGNSA. The CDR3 loop is CASSLSVSGANVLTF. CDR3 DNA: TGTGCCAGCAGCTTATCGGTCTCTGGGGCCAACGTCCTGACTTTC.

The chain combines TRBV21-1 with TRBJ2-7; the D call in the table, TRBD2, was not verified against the DNA. TRBV21-1 is a pseudogene. This CDR3 spans 17 amino acids. The DNA for the CDR3 is TGTGCCAGCAGCAAATTCCTAGCGGGATCCCACTCCTACGAGCAGTACTTC. This encodes CASSKFLAGSHSYEQYF.

The chain recombines TRBV12-5 with TRBJ2-1; 7 nucleotides agree with TRBD1. Germline values: CDR1 LGHNT, CDR2 FRNRAP. V lost 3 bases to trimming and J lost 2 bases; unmatched junction nucleotides: 4. The CDR3 runs 15 residues. In nucleotides, the CDR3 is TGTGCTAGTGGTTTTGATCAGGGGGCCTACAATGAGCAGTTCTTC. The encoded protein is CASGFDQGAYNEQFF.

The rearrangement links TRBV10-3 to TRBJ2-1; no definite D call. This CDR3 spans 15 amino acids. Germline values: CDR1 ENHRY, CDR2 SYGVKD. Trimming took off 2 bases at V and 0 bases at J, with 8 bases between the two ends. CDR3 sequence (DNA): TGTGCCATCAGTGAGGAGGAAAGCTCCTACAATGAGCAGTTCTTC. Protein: CAISEEESSYNEQFF.

The chain combines TRBV6-5 with TRBJ1-3, with D tentatively TRBD1 (5 bases). V lost 5 bases to trimming and J lost 7 bases, with 15 bases between them. Germline CDR1 is MNHEY and CDR2 is SVGAGI. CDR3 length: 14 residues. CDR3 region: CASSQTGTLNTIYF. Here the CDR3 DNA reads TGTGCCAGCAGTCAAACCGGGACGTTGAACACCATATATTTT.

The J gene is TRBJ2-3, the V gene TRBV7-2, with TRBD2 matching over 14 bases. This CDR3 spans 16 amino acids. Trimming removed 4 bases from V and 5 bases from J; junction bases left unmatched: 5. In germline, CDR1 is SGHTA, CDR2 FQGNSA. CDR3 region: CASSSGLAGGLDTQYF. The CDR3, as DNA: TGTGCCAGCAGCTCCGGACTAGCGGGAGGTTTAGATACGCAGTATTTT.

The chain has TRBV5-3 and TRBJ2-4; 7 bases align to TRBD2. TRBV5-3 is an open reading frame whose function is uncertain. The V and J ends lost 4 bases and 8 bases, in that order; junction bases with no gene match: 3. This CDR3 is built from 12 residues. The CDR3 DNA is TGTGCCAGAAGCCGACGGGGGGACATTCAGTACTTC. Its protein is CARSRRGDIQYF.

The genes are TRBV27 and TRBJ1-2; tentatively, D is TRBD1 (5 bases). V lost 5 bases and J 3 bases, leaving 16 bases between the germline ends. The CDR3 has 15 amino acids. Germline V gene sequence: CDR1 MNHEY, CDR2 SMNVEV (reference sequence). The CDR3 coding sequence is TGTGCCAGCAGTCCGGGGCCCCTGCTATACTATGGCTACACCTTC. Translated, it gives CASSPGPLLYYGYTF.

The CDR3 loop is CASSVGGSTEAFF. DNA for the CDR3: TGTGCCAGCAGCGTAGGGGGGAGCACTGAAGCTTTCTTT. The gene calls are TRBV9 and TRBJ1-1; TRBD1 is a possible D gene (5 bases). The CDR3 extends over 13 amino acids. V lost 0 bases, J lost 4 bases, and 7 bases lay in between. Germline V CDR1 and CDR2: SGDLS, YYNGEE.

The gene calls are TRBV6-1 and TRBJ2-7, with unresolved D. This CDR3 has 15 amino acids. The germline V gene has CDR1 MNHNS and CDR2 SASEGT. The V end was cut by 1 base, the J end by 0 bases, with 10 bases between. The CDR3 sequence: CASSEGAGVSYEQYF. For the CDR3, the DNA is TGTGCCAGCAGTGAAGGGGCAGGAGTCTCCTACGAGCAGTACTTC.

This chain connects TRBV11-3 to TRBJ2-5; 9 nucleotides match TRBD1. CDR1 is SGHNT and CDR2 is YENEEA in the germline V gene. The CDR3 is made up of 16 amino acids. Unmatched junction bases numbered 8, after V lost 3 bases and J lost 3 bases. CDR3 bases: TGTGCCAGCAGCTTTCGATTGACAGGGGGGAAAGAGACCCAGTACTTC. Protein sequence: CASSFRLTGGKETQYF.

Concerning this clone: At one boundary the junction diverges from the germline segment, which might be a read error. The J gene is TRBJ2-1, the V gene TRBV9; either TRBD1 or TRBD2 may fit D (5 bases each). The CDR3 runs 17 residues. Germline-derived CDR1 and CDR2 are SGDLS and YYNGEE. DNA of the CDR3: TGTGCCAGCAGCGCCAACACAGGCCCCCTAGCCTACGATGAGCAGTTCTTC. Encoded protein: CASSANTGPLAYDEQFF.

V gene TRBV2 combines with J gene TRBJ1-5; 7 nucleotides line up with TRBD1. The V gene's germline CDR1 is SNHLY and CDR2 FYNNEI. This CDR3 is built from 15 residues. The V gene end was trimmed by 5 bases and the J gene end by 4 bases; junction bases not matched to a gene: 8. CDR3 region: CASSRTGVGNQPQHF. DNA for the CDR3: TGTGCCAGCAGTCGTACAGGGGTCGGGAATCAGCCCCAGCATTTT. The full variable domain, its missing parts supplied by reference TRBV2 and TRBJ1-5, is EPEVTQTPSHQVTQMGQEVILRCVPISNHLYFYWYRQILGQKVEFLVSFYNNEISEKSEIFDDQFSVERPDGSNFTLKIRSTKLEDSAMYFCASSRTGVGNQPQHFGDGTRLSIL.

The chain links TRBV4-1 to TRBJ2-1; 8 bases align to TRBD2. The CDR3 has 15 residues. V lost 5 bases, J lost 4 bases, and 7 bases stayed unmatched. Germline-derived CDR1 and CDR2 are MGHRA and YSYEKL. The CDR3 sequence is CASSDRLAYYNEQFF. The CDR3 nucleotides are TGCGCCAGCAGCGACCGACTAGCGTATTACAATGAGCAGTTCTTC.

The V call is TRBV9, the J call TRBJ2-1; TRBD2 aligns across 11 bases. Germline assignment: CDR1 SGDLS and CDR2 YYNGEE. The junction had 15 bases not matched to a gene; V was cut back by 4 bases and J by 0 bases. The length of the CDR3 is 20 residues. The CDR3 bases are TGTGCCAGCAGCATCCCCCCGGGACTAGCGGATGGGAGCTCCTACAATGAGCAGTTCTTC. This sequence encodes CASSIPPGLADGSSYNEQFF.

This chain links TRBV23-1 with TRBJ1-5, with D unclear. TRBV23-1 is sorted into the ORF group, with uncertain function. The CDR3 runs 14 residues. With 9 bases removed from V and 0 bases from J, the gap between germline ends came to 12 bases. As DNA, the CDR3 is TGCGCCAGACCTCTTTCCGATAGCAATCAGCCCCAGCATTTT. It translates to CARPLSDSNQPQHF.

This clone was seen a single time. The chain couples TRBV28 to TRBJ2-1; 11 bases are a match to TRBD2. The CDR3 spans 16 residues. The J segment lost 3 bases and the V segment lost 8 bases, leaving 9 bases of the junction unmatched. Germline V gene lookup returns CDR1 MDHEN and CDR2 SYDVKM. DNA of the CDR3: TGTGCCAGCCTGTTCGGGGGGACTAGCGGCTACAATGAGCAGTTCTTC. Protein: CASLFGGTSGYNEQFF.

As to this clone: Distinct nucleotide sequences in the sample also encode this CDR3. The chain has TRBV5-6 and TRBJ1-1; tentatively, D is TRBD1 (6 bases). Germline V lookup: CDR1 SGHDT, CDR2 YYEEEE. The CDR3 runs 12 residues. The ends were cut back, 5 bases at V and 5 bases at J, with 10 bases in the middle. In DNA form, the CDR3 reads TGTGCCAGCAGTCCCAGGGGAACTGAAGCTTTCTTT. This translates into CASSPRGTEAFF.